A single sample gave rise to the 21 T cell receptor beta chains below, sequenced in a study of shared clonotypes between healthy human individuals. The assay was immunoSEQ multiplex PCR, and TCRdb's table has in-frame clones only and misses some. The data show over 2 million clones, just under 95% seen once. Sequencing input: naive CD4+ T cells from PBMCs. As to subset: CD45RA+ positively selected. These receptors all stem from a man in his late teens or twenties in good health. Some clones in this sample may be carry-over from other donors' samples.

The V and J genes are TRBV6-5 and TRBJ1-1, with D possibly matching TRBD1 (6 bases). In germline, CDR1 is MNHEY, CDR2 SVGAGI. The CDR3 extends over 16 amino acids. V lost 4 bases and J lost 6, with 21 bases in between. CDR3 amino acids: CASSFQGRGEVAEAFF. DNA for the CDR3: TGTGCCAGCAGTTTCCAGGGGCGGGGTGAAGTCGCTGAAGCTTTCTTT.

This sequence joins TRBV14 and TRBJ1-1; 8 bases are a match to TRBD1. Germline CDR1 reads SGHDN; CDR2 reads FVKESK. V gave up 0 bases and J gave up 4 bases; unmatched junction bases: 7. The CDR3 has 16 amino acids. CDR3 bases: TGTGCCAGCAGCCAAGATCTTGGACAGGGTAGCACTGAAGCTTTCTTT. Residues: CASSQDLGQGSTEAFF.

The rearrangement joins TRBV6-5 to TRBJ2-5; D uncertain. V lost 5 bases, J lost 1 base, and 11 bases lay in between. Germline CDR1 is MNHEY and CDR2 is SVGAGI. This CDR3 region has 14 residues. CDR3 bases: TGTGCCAGCAGTCCCCAGAGGACCCAAGAGACCCAGTACTTC. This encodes CASSPQRTQETQYF.

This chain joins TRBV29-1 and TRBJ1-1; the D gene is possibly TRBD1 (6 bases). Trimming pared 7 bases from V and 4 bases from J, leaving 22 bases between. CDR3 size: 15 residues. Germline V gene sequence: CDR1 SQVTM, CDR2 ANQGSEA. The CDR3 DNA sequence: TGCAGCGCTATACGGGACACCACCGAGAGCACTGAAGCTTTCTTT. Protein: CSAIRDTTESTEAFF.

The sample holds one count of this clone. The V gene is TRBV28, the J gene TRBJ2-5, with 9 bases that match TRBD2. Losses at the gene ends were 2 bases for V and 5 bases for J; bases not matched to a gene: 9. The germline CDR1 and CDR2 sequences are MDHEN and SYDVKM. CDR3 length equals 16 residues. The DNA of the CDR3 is TGTGCCAGCAGTTTAATCGGACTAGCGCCCGTGGAGACCCAGTACTTC. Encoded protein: CASSLIGLAPVETQYF.

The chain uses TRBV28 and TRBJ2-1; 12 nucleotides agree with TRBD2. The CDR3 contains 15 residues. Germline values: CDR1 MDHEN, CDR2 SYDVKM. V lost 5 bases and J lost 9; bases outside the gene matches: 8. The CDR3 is CASSTLAGGIREQFF. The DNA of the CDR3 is TGTGCCAGCAGTACTCTAGCGGGAGGGATTCGTGAGCAGTTCTTC. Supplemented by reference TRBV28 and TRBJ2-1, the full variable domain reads DVKVTQSSRYLVKRTGEKVFLECVQDMDHENMFWYRQDPGLGLRLIYFSYDVKMKEKGDIPEGYSVSREKKERFSLILESASTNQTSMYLCASSTLAGGIREQFFGPGTRLTVL.

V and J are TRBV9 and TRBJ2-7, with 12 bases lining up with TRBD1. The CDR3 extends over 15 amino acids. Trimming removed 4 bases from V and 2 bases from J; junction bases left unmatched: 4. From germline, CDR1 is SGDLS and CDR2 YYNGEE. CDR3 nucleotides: TGTGCCAGCAGCACAGGGACAGGGGGCACCTACGAGCAGTACTTC. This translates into CASSTGTGGTYEQYF.

The CDR3 here is CASSLTARAGNTIYF. DNA of the CDR3: TGTGCCAGCAGCTTGACGGCCAGAGCTGGAAACACCATATATTTT. This chain links TRBV5-4 with TRBJ1-3; D is ambiguous. The germline CDR1 and CDR2 sequences are SGHNT and YYREEE (reference sequence). V shed 1 base and J shed 2 bases, with 10 bases lying between them. The CDR3 loop spans 15 amino acids.

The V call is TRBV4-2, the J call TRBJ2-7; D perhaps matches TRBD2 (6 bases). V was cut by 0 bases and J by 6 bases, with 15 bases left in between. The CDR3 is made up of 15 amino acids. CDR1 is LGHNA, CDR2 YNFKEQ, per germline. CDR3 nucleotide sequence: TGTGCCAGCAGCCAAGATTTTACAGTCGGGGGCGAGCAGTACTTC. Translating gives CASSQDFTVGGEQYF.

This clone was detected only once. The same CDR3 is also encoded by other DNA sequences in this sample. CDR3 sequence (DNA): TGTGCCAGCAGCTTAGAGCCAGGGGGCTATGGCTACACCTTC. Its translation: CASSLEPGGYGYTF. V usage is TRBV7-2 and J usage is TRBJ1-2; the match to TRBD1 covers 7 bases. There are 14 residues in the CDR3. Trimming took 1 base from V and 4 from J; bases not matched to a gene: 3. Germline CDR1 and CDR2: SGHTA and FQGNSA.

DNA for the CDR3: TGTGCCAGCAGCGTAGCTACAGGGCCGCTTGAAGCTTTCTTT. It translates to CASSVATGPLEAFF. The V gene is TRBV9, the J gene TRBJ1-1, with D possibly TRBD1 on 6 matching bases. Germline CDR1 is SGDLS and CDR2 is YYNGEE. This CDR3 has 14 residues. Between the trimmed V and J ends, which lost 0 bases and 7 bases, there was a span of 13 bases.

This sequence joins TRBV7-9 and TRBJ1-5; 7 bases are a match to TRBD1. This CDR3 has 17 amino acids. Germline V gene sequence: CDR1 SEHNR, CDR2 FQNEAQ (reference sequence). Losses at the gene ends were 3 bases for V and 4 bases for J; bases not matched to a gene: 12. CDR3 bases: TGTGCCAGCAGCTTTGACCCGGGACAGCGAGGTAATCAGCCCCAGCATTTT. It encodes CASSFDPGQRGNQPQHF. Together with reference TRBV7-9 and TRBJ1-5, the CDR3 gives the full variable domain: DTGVSQNPRHKITKRGQNVTFRCDPISEHNRLYWYRQTLGQGPEFLTYFQNEAQLEKSRLLSDRFSAERPKGSFSTLEIQRTEQGDSAMYLCASSFDPGQRGNQPQHFGDGTRLSIL.

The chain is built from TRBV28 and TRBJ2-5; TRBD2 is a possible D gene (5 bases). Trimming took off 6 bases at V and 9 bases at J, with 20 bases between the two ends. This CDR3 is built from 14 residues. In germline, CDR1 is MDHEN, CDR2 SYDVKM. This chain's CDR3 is CASSTPDQVRAQYF. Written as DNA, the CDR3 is TGTGCCAGCAGCACACCCGACCAGGTGCGGGCCCAGTACTTC.

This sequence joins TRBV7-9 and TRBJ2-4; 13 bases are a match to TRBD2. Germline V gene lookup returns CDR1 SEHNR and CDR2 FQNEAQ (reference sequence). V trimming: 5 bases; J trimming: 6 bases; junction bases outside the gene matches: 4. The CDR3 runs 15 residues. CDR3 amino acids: CASSPRLAGGNIQYF. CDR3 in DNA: TGTGCCAGCAGCCCAAGACTAGCGGGAGGAAACATTCAGTACTTC.

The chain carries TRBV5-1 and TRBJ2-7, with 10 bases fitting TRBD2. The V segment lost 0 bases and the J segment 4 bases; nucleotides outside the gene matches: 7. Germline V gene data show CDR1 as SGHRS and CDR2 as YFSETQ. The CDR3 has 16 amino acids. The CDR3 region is CASSLAQLAGSYEQYF. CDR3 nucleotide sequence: TGCGCCAGCAGCTTGGCCCAACTAGCGGGGAGTTACGAGCAGTACTTC.

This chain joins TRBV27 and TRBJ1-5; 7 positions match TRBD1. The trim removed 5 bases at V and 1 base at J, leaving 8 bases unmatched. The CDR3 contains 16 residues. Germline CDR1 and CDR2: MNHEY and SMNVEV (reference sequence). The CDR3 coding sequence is TGTGCCAGCAGTCCAAGACAGGGAGTGAGCAATCAGCCCCAGCATTTT. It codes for CASSPRQGVSNQPQHF.

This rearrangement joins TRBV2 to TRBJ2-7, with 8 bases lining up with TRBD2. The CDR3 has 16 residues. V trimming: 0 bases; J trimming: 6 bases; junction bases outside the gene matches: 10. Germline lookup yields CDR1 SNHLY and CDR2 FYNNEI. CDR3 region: CASSEAPGAGGAEQYF. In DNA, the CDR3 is TGTGCCAGCAGTGAAGCGCCCGGTGCGGGAGGTGCCGAGCAGTACTTC.

DNA for the CDR3: TGTGCCATCAGTGAGTCGCTGGGGCGGCTCCCCCCAGCGGGGGCCAACGTCCTGACTTTC. It specifies CAISESLGRLPPAGANVLTF. The V call is TRBV10-3, the J call TRBJ2-6; a weak D match, TRBD1 (5 bases). The CDR3 consists of 20 residues. V shed 0 bases and J shed 4 bases, with 22 bases lying between them. Germline V lookup: CDR1 ENHRY, CDR2 SYGVKD.

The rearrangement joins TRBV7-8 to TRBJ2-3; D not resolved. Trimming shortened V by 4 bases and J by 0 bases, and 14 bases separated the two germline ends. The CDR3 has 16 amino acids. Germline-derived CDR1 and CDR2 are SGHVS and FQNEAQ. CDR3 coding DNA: TGTGCCAGCAGCTCCCTGTTTGGTGCTAGCACAGATACGCAGTATTTT. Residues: CASSSLFGASTDTQYF.

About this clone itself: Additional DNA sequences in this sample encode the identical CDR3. The CDR3 loop reads CASSFPNQPQHF. CDR3 DNA sequence: TGTGCCAGCAGCTTTCCTAATCAGCCCCAGCATTTT. The V gene is TRBV7-9, the J gene TRBJ1-5; D remains unclear. Germline-derived CDR1 and CDR2 are SEHNR and FQNEAQ (reference sequence). Trimming left V 3 bases short and J 4 bases short, with 4 bases between. This CDR3 comprises 12 residues.

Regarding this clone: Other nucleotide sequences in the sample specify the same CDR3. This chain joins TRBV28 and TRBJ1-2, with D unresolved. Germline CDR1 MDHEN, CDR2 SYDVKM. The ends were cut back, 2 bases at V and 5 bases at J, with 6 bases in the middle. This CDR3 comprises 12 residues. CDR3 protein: CASSLNGYGYTF. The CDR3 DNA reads TGTGCCAGCAGTTTAAACGGATATGGCTACACCTTC.